Listed below are T cell receptor beta chains from one sample, sequenced in a study of Ad26.COV2.S vaccination and SARS-CoV-2 variants. Sequencing was performed with immunoSEQ multiplex PCR; in TCRdb, only in-frame clones are kept and a portion is missing. The sample has fewer than 100,000 clones, more than 65% seen once. Sequencing was performed on peripheral blood, taken after recovery from COVID-19. These receptors all come from a human donor who had recovered from COVID-19. CDR3s include the opening cysteine and the closing phenylalanine or tryptophan. A D gene is named only where the DNA matches it firmly. Expanded clones get a size class; other rows say once, few or many, or leave the size out.

V	D	size	J	DNA	CDR3
TRBV4-1	NA	NA	TRBJ2-1	TGCGCCAGCAGCGCGATACAAGATGGGCTAGCCCTGAAGGATGAGCAGTTCTTC	CASSAIQDGLALKDEQFF
TRBV9	TRBD1	few	TRBJ1-2	TGTGCCAGTGCACAGGGGGCATATGGCTACACCTTC	CASAQGAYGYTF
TRBV10-1	NA	few	TRBJ2-3	TGCGCCAGCAGTGAAGATCGGGGATTGGATACGCAGTATTTT	CASSEDRGLDTQYF
TRBV9	NA	NA	TRBJ1-1	TGTGCCAGCAGCGTAGTTGGGGCGAACACTGAAGCTTTCTTT	CASSVVGANTEAFF
TRBV5-1	NA	NA	TRBJ2-1	TGCGCCAGCAGCTTGGTGGGGGGAAGGGAGAGCCCCGATGAGCAGTTCTTC	CASSLVGGRESPDEQFF
TRBV9	NA	NA	TRBJ1-6	TGTGCCAGCAGCGTAGCCGGGGACAACTCACCCCTCCACTTT	CASSVAGDNSPLHF
TRBV7-2	TRBD1	NA	TRBJ2-3	TGTGCCAGCAGCTTACAGGGGGCTCCTCCCCTTTTT	CASSLQGAPPLF
TRBV5-5	TRBD1	NA	TRBJ1-4	TGTGCCAGCAGCTTGGCGGACAGGGGACGCGGTGAAAAACTGTTTTTT	CASSLADRGRGEKLFF
TRBV5-1	TRBD2	NA	TRBJ2-1	TGCGCCAGCAGTTCGGCTAGCGGGCAGTTCTTC	CASSSASGQFF
TRBV12-3/TRBV12-4	NA	once	TRBJ2-1	TGTGCCAGCAGTTTACGACACAATGAGCAGTTCTTC	CASSLRHNEQFF
TRBV19	NA	once	TRBJ1-5	TGTGCCAGTAGTCCTCGGACTTATAATCAGCCCCAGCATTTT	CASSPRTYNQPQHF
TRBV12-5	NA	once	TRBJ1-1	TGTGCTAGTGGTCTGGATTTATGGAGGAGGACTGAAGCTTTCTTT	CASGLDLWRRTEAFF
TRBV6-6	TRBD1	NA	TRBJ2-1	TGTGCCAGCAGTTCGGGACAGGGACACAATGAGCAGTTCTTC	CASSSGQGHNEQFF
TRBV6-5	TRBD1	NA	TRBJ1-4	TGTGCCAGCAGTTACGGGGGACAGGCGAATGAAAAACTGTTTTTT	CASSYGGQANEKLFF
TRBV9	NA	NA	TRBJ1-6	TGTGCCAGCAGCGCTAAGGGGAATTCACCCCTCCACTTT	CASSAKGNSPLHF
TRBV25-1	NA	NA	TRBJ2-5	TGTGCCAGCAGTACACCCTCGTCGGATGAGACCCAGTACTTC	CASSTPSSDETQYF
TRBV12-3/TRBV12-4	NA	NA	TRBJ1-5	TGTGCCAGCAGTTTAGTGGGGAATCAGCCCCAGCATTTT	CASSLVGNQPQHF
TRBV11-3	NA	NA	TRBJ2-7	TGTGCCAGCAGCCCCCCAGCCCAGGAGAGGGAGCAGTACTTC	CASSPPAQEREQYF
TRBV12-3/TRBV12-4	NA	NA	TRBJ2-3	TGTGCCAGCAGTTTCAGTAGGGATACGCAGTATTTT	CASSFSRDTQYF
TRBV28	TRBD2	NA	TRBJ2-7	TGTGCCAGCAGTTTATTATTAGGGCTAGCGGGAGGGCCACACTCCTACGAGCAGTACTTC	CASSLLLGLAGGPHSYEQYF
TRBV29-1	NA	NA	TRBJ1-5	TGCAGCGCGAGGGCGGATAGCAATCAGCCCCAGCATTTT	CSARADSNQPQHF
TRBV11-1	TRBD1	NA	TRBJ2-1	TGTGCCAGCAGCCCTACGAGGACAGGGGGCATGAATGAGCAGTTCTTC	CASSPTRTGGMNEQFF
TRBV2	NA	NA	TRBJ2-7	TGTGCCACCGGCTGGGCCTACGAGCAGTACTTC	CATGWAYEQYF
TRBV6-5	NA	NA	TRBJ2-7	TGTGCCAGCAGTTACCAAACAGGGAGGACCTACGAGCAGTACTTC	CASSYQTGRTYEQYF
TRBV3-1/TRBV3-2	TRBD1	few	TRBJ1-5	TGTGCCAGCAGCCGAAGCCGGGACAGGGGTTCCATTAGCAATCAGCCCCAGCATTTT	CASSRSRDRGSISNQPQHF
TRBV10-3	TRBD2	NA	TRBJ2-3	TGTGCCATCAAGCTCGGTAGCGGGAGATCAGATACGCAGTATTTT	CAIKLGSGRSDTQYF
TRBV6-5	NA	NA	TRBJ1-5	TGTGCCAGCAGCCTGTACGTTGGGAATCAGCCCCAGCATTTT	CASSLYVGNQPQHF
TRBV5-1	NA	NA	TRBJ2-1	TGCGCCAGCAGCCCGGGACGGATTTACGATTCTTACAATGAGCAGTTCTTC	CASSPGRIYDSYNEQFF
TRBV6-6	TRBD1	NA	TRBJ1-1	TGTGCCAGCAGTTACAGGCAGGGGGGGACTGAAGCTTTCTTT	CASSYRQGGTEAFF
TRBV27	TRBD1	few	TRBJ2-7	TGTGCCAGCAGTCTACAGGGGGCGAACTACGAGCAGTACTTC	CASSLQGANYEQYF
TRBV2	NA	few	TRBJ1-5	TGTGCCAGCAGTTTAGGGCTACCCATTAATCAGCCCCAGCATTTT	CASSLGLPINQPQHF
TRBV5-1	NA	NA	TRBJ2-1	TGCGCCAGCAGCAGGGGCAATGAGCAGTTCTTC	CASSRGNEQFF
TRBV28	TRBD1	NA	TRBJ1-1	TGTGCCAGCACCCTTTCGACAGGGAGCACTGAAGCTTTCTTT	CASTLSTGSTEAFF
TRBV9	TRBD1	NA	TRBJ1-2	TGTGCCAGCAGCGGACAGGGAGCTAACTATGGCTACACCTTC	CASSGQGANYGYTF
TRBV27	NA	NA	TRBJ2-6	TGTGCCAGCACAGGCCTGGGTTCTGGGGCCAACGTCCTGACTTTC	CASTGLGSGANVLTF
TRBV24-1	NA	NA	TRBJ2-1	TGTGCCACCAGTGATTTAGCCGCCAGCTCCTACAATGAGCAGTTCTTC	CATSDLAASSYNEQFF
TRBV24-1	TRBD2	NA	TRBJ2-5	TGTGCCACCAGTGATGATGGGCGGGGGGAGACCCAGTACTTC	CATSDDGRGETQYF
TRBV14	TRBD1	NA	TRBJ1-1	TGTGCCAGCACCCGACAGGGGGCTTTGAACACTGAAGCTTTCTTT	CASTRQGALNTEAFF
TRBV5-1	NA	NA	TRBJ2-3	TGCGCCAGCAGCTCAGCAGGGCCCTCTAGCACAGATACGCAGTATTTT	CASSSAGPSSTDTQYF
TRBV7-3	NA	NA	TRBJ2-1	TGTGCCAGCAGCCCCGCGAGGGGTGATGAGCAGTTCTTC	CASSPARGDEQFF
TRBV5-1	TRBD1	NA	TRBJ1-6	TGCGCCAGCAGCTACTGGACAGGGGACAATTCACCCCTCCACTTT	CASSYWTGDNSPLHF
TRBV4-3	NA	NA	TRBJ1-5	TGCGCCAGCAGCCAAGTCGTGGGAAATCAGCCCCAGCATTTT	CASSQVVGNQPQHF
TRBV2	NA	NA	TRBJ2-1	TGTGCCAGCGGAGTGGTGGTAGTGCGGTTCCATGAGCAGTTCTTC	CASGVVVVRFHEQFF
TRBV6-5	NA	few	TRBJ2-1	TGTGCCAGCAGCTTTACCGACGTCTACAATGAGCAGTTCTTC	CASSFTDVYNEQFF
TRBV5-5	NA	once	TRBJ1-1	TGTGCCAGCAGCTTGTCGTGGCTGAACACTGAAGCTTTCTTT	CASSLSWLNTEAFF
TRBV6-5	NA	NA	TRBJ1-5	TGTGCCAGCAGTTACATGGGGGCCAATCAGCCCCAGCATTTT	CASSYMGANQPQHF
TRBV28	NA	NA	TRBJ1-2	TGTGCCAGCAGATACGAGAATAGAGGCTACACCTTC	CASRYENRGYTF
TRBV15	TRBD1	NA	TRBJ2-1	TGTGCCACCAGCAGCCCAACGACAGGGGATGAGCAGTTCTTC	CATSSPTTGDEQFF